These 25 T cell receptor beta chains originate from one sample sequenced in a study of T cell responses to AZD1222 COVID-19 vaccine (dated by TCRdb to about 2021). Library generation was performed with the immunoSEQ multiplex PCR assay. TCRdb stores this immuneACCESS table with in-frame sequences only. Part of the clones is absent; in the studies checked, under half of the shortfall reflects unresolved V genes, and no reason is known for the rest. The sample table records more than 100,000 clones; 88% of these occur just once. Jointly, the top ten make up about 7.9% of the sample. Reading the label with the study, this specimen's time point is: baseline before first vaccination. The sample here was peripheral blood, taken on day 0 of AZD1222 vaccination. The receptors originated from an adult in good health.

Notes on this clone: Sequence at one end of the junction differs from germline and may be a read error. The rearrangement uses TRBV5-1 and TRBJ2-2, with D unresolved. The CDR3 spans 14 residues. The germline gives CDR1 SGHRS, CDR2 YFSETQ. CDR3 nucleotides: TGCGCCGTAGGCCTTGACCCGAACCCCGGGGAGCTGTTTTTT. It specifies CAVGLDPNPGELFF.

The chain is built from TRBV7-2 and TRBJ1-4; D is unresolved. V was shortened by 1 base and J by 5 bases, with 11 bases between the two germline ends. The germline gives CDR1 SGHTA, CDR2 FQGNSA. This CDR3 region has 15 residues. CDR3 coding DNA: TGTGCCAGCAGCTTAGACGGACGGGAAAATGAAAAACTGTTTTTT. It is translated as CASSLDGRENEKLFF.

The chain's CDR3 is CASSGTSGRYEQYF. The CDR3 nucleotides read TGTGCCAGTAGTGGGACTAGCGGGAGATACGAGCAGTACTTC. The chain uses TRBV19 and TRBJ2-7, with TRBD2 matching 14 bases. Germline V gene sequence: CDR1 LNHDA, CDR2 SQIVND (reference sequence). With V trimmed by 5 bases and J by 4 bases, 1 base remained unmatched. The CDR3 covers 14 residues.

This sequence joins TRBV6-5 and TRBJ1-5; D not resolved. Germline V lookup: CDR1 MNHEY, CDR2 SVGAGI. The V end lost 8 bases, the J end lost 8 bases, and 10 bases lay between the germline ends. The CDR3 runs to 11 residues. The CDR3 region is CASGVTKPQHF. CDR3 DNA: TGTGCCAGCGGCGTGACAAAGCCCCAGCATTTT.

The sample holds one count of this clone. The chain employs TRBV13 and TRBJ2-7, with TRBD1 matching over 12 bases. V gave up 5 bases and J gave up 5 bases; unmatched junction bases: 10. The CDR3 is 16 amino acids. Germline CDR1 is PRHDT and CDR2 is FYEKMQ (reference sequence). CDR3 sequence: CASSPRPGQGADEQYF. In DNA, the CDR3 is TGTGCCAGCAGCCCGCGACCGGGACAGGGGGCGGACGAGCAGTACTTC.

The chain recombines TRBV7-2 with TRBJ2-7; 14 bases align to TRBD2. Germline CDR1 and CDR2: SGHTA and FQGNSA. V was pared by 5 bases and J by 5 bases, with 8 bases of the junction left unmatched. The CDR3 consists of 16 residues. CDR3 nucleotide sequence: TGTGCCAGCAGCCCCCGGACTAGCGGGAGGCTAAACGAGCAGTACTTC. Amino acids: CASSPRTSGRLNEQYF.

The V call is TRBV19, the J call TRBJ1-2, with D unresolved. V shed 7 bases and J shed 8 bases, with 14 bases lying between them. The CDR3 is 12 residues long. Germline V gives CDR1 LNHDA, CDR2 SQIVND (reference sequence). This CDR3 reads CASTENVGGYTF. The DNA for the CDR3 is TGTGCCAGTACCGAAAATGTAGGGGGCTACACCTTC. Full variable domain (remainder filled in from reference TRBV19 and TRBJ1-2): DGGITQSPKYLFRKEGQNVTLSCEQNLNHDAMYWYRQDPGQGLRLIYYSQIVNDFQKGDIAEGYSVSREKKESFPLTVTSAQKNPTAFYLCASTENVGGYTFGSGTRLTVV.

The chain combines TRBV6-5 with TRBJ1-2; D is perhaps TRBD1 (5 bases). This CDR3 region has 13 residues. CDR1 MNHEY and CDR2 SVGAGI come from the germline V gene. Trimming removed 3 bases from V and 8 bases from J, with 13 bases in between. The CDR3 region has the DNA TGTGCCAGCAGTTATGACAGTTTCTCGGGCTACACCTTC. Its protein product is CASSYDSFSGYTF.

V usage is TRBV6-5 and J usage is TRBJ1-5, with 8 nucleotides matching TRBD1. The ends lost 4 bases at V and 7 bases at J; junction bases unmatched: 12. The CDR3 covers 16 residues. Germline assignment: CDR1 MNHEY and CDR2 SVGAGI. The CDR3 nucleotides are TGTGCCAGCAGTTCCGGCCGAGGACAGGGCTTGCAGCCCCAGCATTTT. It codes for CASSSGRGQGLQPQHF.

The chain carries TRBV11-3 and TRBJ1-3; maybe TRBD1 (5 bases). Trimming left V 1 base short and J 6 bases short, with 13 bases between. Germline V gene lookup returns CDR1 SGHNT and CDR2 YENEEA. The CDR3 spans 15 residues. CDR3 bases: TGTGCCAGCAGCTTAGGCCCGGGACGGGAAAACACCATATATTTT. It specifies CASSLGPGRENTIYF. The full variable domain, rest sourced from reference TRBV11-3 and TRBJ1-3, is EAGVVQSPRYKIIEKKQPVAFWCNPISGHNTLYWYLQNLGQGPELLIRYENEEAVDDSQLPKDRFSAERLKGVDSTLKIQPAELGDSAVYLCASSLGPGRENTIYFGEGSWLTVV.

The rearrangement joins TRBV10-3 to TRBJ2-7; 9 bases are shared with TRBD1. The length of the CDR3 is 14 residues. Germline assignment: CDR1 ENHRY and CDR2 SYGVKD. Germline trimming cut 7 bases from V and 6 bases from J; bases unmatched to any gene: 10. CDR3 DNA sequence: TGTGCCATCAAGGGACAGGGACGTTTAGGCGAGCAGTACTTC. It codes for CAIKGQGRLGEQYF.

The chain combines TRBV7-3 with TRBJ2-7; D possibly corresponds to TRBD2 (7 bases). CDR3 length: 15 residues. Germline V lookup: CDR1 SGHTA, CDR2 FQGTGA. Trimming took 6 bases from V and 1 from J, leaving 16 bases between them. CDR3 sequence (DNA): TGTGCCAGCAGTCAACAAGGGGGGGCGTCCTACGAGCAGTACTTC. Its protein product is CASSQQGGASYEQYF.

The V call is TRBV6-5, the J call TRBJ1-5, with a weak D call TRBD1 (5 bases). Germline CDR1 MNHEY, CDR2 SVGAGI. The CDR3 covers 15 residues. Trimming removed 6 bases from V and 6 bases from J, with 18 bases in between. CDR3 nucleotides: TGTGCCAGCAGCAGGGACTTTGGGCAGGGTCAGCCCCAGCATTTT. This sequence encodes CASSRDFGQGQPQHF.

V is TRBV29-1 and J is TRBJ1-1, with D unclear. Germline CDR1 and CDR2: SQVTM and ANQGSEA. Trimming took off 4 bases at V and 3 bases at J, with 12 bases between the two ends. The CDR3 sequence is 13 residues long. The CDR3 bases are TGCAGCGTTGTGGTAGTGATGGACACTGAAGCTTTCTTT. Its translation is CSVVVVMDTEAFF. Variable domain in full (rest from reference TRBV29-1 and TRBJ1-1): SAVISQKPSRDICQRGTSLTIQCQVDSQVTMMFWYRQQPGQSLTLIATANQGSEATYESGFVIDKFPISRPNLTFSTLTVSNMSPEDSSIYLCSVVVVMDTEAFFGQGTRLTVV.

The rearrangement uses TRBV2 and TRBJ1-2; TRBD1 matches at 7 bases. The CDR3 loop spans 16 amino acids. The ends lost 7 bases at V and 4 bases at J; junction bases unmatched: 15. CDR1 SNHLY and CDR2 FYNNEI come from the germline V gene. The CDR3 loop is CASTKEGTALFYGYTF. The CDR3 region has the DNA TGTGCCAGCACTAAGGAGGGGACAGCATTATTCTATGGCTACACCTTC.

The genes are TRBV6-8 and TRBJ1-2, with D perhaps matching TRBD1 (5 bases). Between the trimmed V and J ends, which lost 11 bases and 7 bases, there was a span of 17 bases. The germline V gene encodes CDR1 MNHGY and CDR2 SAAAGT. The CDR3 has 12 residues. This chain's CDR3 is CASRRGVPGYTF. DNA for the CDR3: TGTGCCTCAAGGCGGGGCGTACCTGGCTACACCTTC.

The chain has TRBV7-2 and TRBJ2-7, with 8 positions matching TRBD2. Germline V CDR1 and CDR2: SGHTA, FQGNSA. The CDR3 totals 15 residues. V trimming: 1 base; J trimming: 6 bases; junction bases outside the gene matches: 8. The CDR3 bases are TGTGCCAGCAGCTTAGTGGCGGAGCGGGGGCGCGAGCAGTACTTC. It encodes CASSLVAERGREQYF.

J is TRBJ1-2 and V is TRBV3-1 (or the pseudogene TRBV3-2), with 8 bases identical to TRBD1. CDR3 length: 14 residues. Germline V CDR1 and CDR2: LGHDT, YNNKEL (reference sequence). V gave up 8 bases and J gave up 5 bases; unmatched junction bases: 10. DNA for the CDR3: TGTGCCAGCGGAGCTCAGGGGGCAGATTATGGCTACACCTTC. It encodes CASGAQGADYGYTF.

V usage is TRBV5-1 and J usage is TRBJ2-2; D is unresolved. Trimming cost V 0 bases and J 2 bases, with 11 bases left between them. Germline V lookup: CDR1 SGHRS, CDR2 YFSETQ. The CDR3 runs to 16 residues. DNA for the CDR3: TGCGCCAGCAGCTTGGATCCGGTCGCTAACACCGGGGAGCTGTTTTTT. This encodes CASSLDPVANTGELFF.

The gene calls are TRBV18 and TRBJ1-4, with TRBD1 matching 7 bases. Germline CDR1 KGHSH, CDR2 LQKENI. The ends lost 3 bases at V and 2 bases at J; junction bases unmatched: 3. The CDR3 covers 15 residues. CDR3 in amino acids: CASSPTGLTNEKLFF. The CDR3 nucleotides are TGTGCCAGCTCACCGACAGGGTTGACTAATGAAAAACTGTTTTTT.

This sequence joins TRBV28 and TRBJ1-2, with no clear D. Germline V gene data show CDR1 as MDHEN and CDR2 as SYDVKM. Trimming left V 2 bases short and J 3 bases short, with 13 bases between. This CDR3 spans 15 amino acids. The CDR3: CASSLKRISHYGYTF. CDR3 in DNA: TGTGCCAGCAGTTTAAAGCGTATTTCCCACTATGGCTACACCTTC.

This clone has only a few counts. V and J are TRBV2 and TRBJ2-7; tentative D call: TRBD1 (6 bases). Germline V gene data show CDR1 as SNHLY and CDR2 as FYNNEI. V lost 7 bases and J lost 2, with 18 bases in between. The CDR3 covers 15 residues. The CDR3 loop reads CASTESPRDTYEQYF. For the CDR3, the DNA is TGTGCCAGCACCGAGAGTCCTCGGGACACCTACGAGCAGTACTTC.

The rearrangement joins TRBV5-1 to TRBJ2-7; TRBD1 might be the D (5 bases). Germline V gives CDR1 SGHRS, CDR2 YFSETQ. The CDR3 consists of 12 residues. V was trimmed by 8 bases and J by 2 bases, leaving 11 bases between them. The CDR3 sequence: CASTDTTYEQYF. The CDR3, as DNA: TGCGCCAGTACGGACACCACCTACGAGCAGTACTTC.

Comment on this clone: The junction departs from germline at one end; a sequencing error may be responsible. The rearrangement links TRBV7-7 to TRBJ2-1, with 12 bases fitting TRBD2. Germline lookup yields CDR1 SSHAT and CDR2 FNYEAQ (reference sequence). This CDR3 region has 19 residues. The CDR3: CASSLEIRTSGVSYNEQFF. DNA for the CDR3: TGTGCTAGCAGCTTAGAAATAAGGACTAGCGGGGTTTCCTACAATGAGCAGTTCTTC. The entire variable domain, with the rest obtained from reference TRBV7-7 and TRBJ2-1, is as follows: GAGVSQSPRYKVTKRGQDVTLRCDPISSHATLYWYQQALGQGPEFLTYFNYEAQPDKSGLPSDRFSAERPEGSISTLTIQRTEQRDSAMYRCASSLEIRTSGVSYNEQFFGPGTRLTVL.

Details on this clone: The same CDR3 can be traced to other DNA sequences in this sample. This chain connects TRBV18 to TRBJ1-4; D is possibly TRBD1 (6 bases). Trimming took off 3 bases at V and 8 bases at J, with 13 bases between the two ends. The CDR3 spans 14 residues. Germline CDR1 is KGHSH and CDR2 is LQKENI. The chain's CDR3 is CASSPTGGREKLFF. The CDR3 DNA follows: TGTGCCAGCTCACCGACAGGTGGAAGGGAAAAACTGTTTTTT.